A selection of T cell receptor beta chains follows, all from one sample in a study of blood T cells in healthy people across ages. One entry per CDR3 protein, called by TCRdb with MiXCR from the 5' RACE reads. The data contain around 1,600,000 distinct CDR3 sequences, approximately 39% of them seen just once; the ten biggest clones take up around 4%. The sample was blood. The receptors stem from a woman under 30 in good health. CDR3s include the opening cysteine and the closing phenylalanine or tryptophan. The D gene is left open where the match is weak. Expanded clones are given a class, and other clones once, few, many or no size at all.

>TRBJ2-7|.|TRBV7-2|.
TGTGCCAGCAGCTTAGAGGCCACTTCCTACGAGCAGTACTTC
CASSLEATSYEQYF
>TRBJ2-7|TRBD1|TRBV20-1|few
TGCAGTGCTACACCGGACAGGGCAATTAAAGCCTCCTACGAGCAGTACTTC
CSATPDRAIKASYEQYF
>TRBJ1-5|.|TRBV7-9|.
TGTGCCAGCAGCTACCTGACAGAGAATCAGCCCCAGCATTTT
CASSYLTENQPQHF
>TRBJ2-4|.|TRBV7-9|few
TGTGCCAGCAGCTTACCGACGGAACTAGCCAAAAACATTCAGTACTTC
CASSLPTELAKNIQYF
>TRBJ1-1|.|TRBV29-1|.
TGCAGCGTTGGGAGCCCGACTGAAGCTTTCTTT
CSVGSPTEAFF
>TRBJ2-7|TRBD1|TRBV12-3/TRBV12-4|few
TGTGCCAGCAGCTTTAGACAGGGCAAATCCTACGAGCAGTACTTC
CASSFRQGKSYEQYF
>TRBJ1-1|.|TRBV19|few
TGTGCCGTGGGACCGGGGAACACTGAAGCTTTCTTT
CAVGPGNTEAFF
>TRBJ2-1|.|TRBV14|.
TGTGCCAGCAGCCAAGAAAGTTGGGGGTCAACAGGGCTAAGCTCCTACAATGAGCAGTTCTTC
CASSQESWGSTGLSSYNEQFF
>TRBJ2-2|.|TRBV9|.
TGTGCCAGCAGCGCCCTTCTAGACGGGAACACCGGGGAGCTGTTTTTT
CASSALLDGNTGELFF
>TRBJ2-5|TRBD2|TRBV12-3/TRBV12-4|.
TGTGCCAGCAGTTTAACGACTAGCGGGGGGCGGGAGACCCAGTACTTC
CASSLTTSGGRETQYF
>TRBJ2-1|.|TRBV24-1|.
TGTGCCACCAGTGACTCCTGGGCGGCGAACAATGAGCAGTTCTTC
CATSDSWAANNEQFF
>TRBJ2-7|.|TRBV7-9|.
TGTGCCAGCACTCCGGACGGATTCTCCTGCGAGCAGTACTTC
CASTPDGFSCEQYF
>TRBJ1-2|.|TRBV4-3|.
TGCGCCAGCAGCCACCGGGGGACGGCTGGTGGCTACACCTTC
CASSHRGTAGGYTF
>TRBJ1-1|TRBD1|TRBV19|.
TGTGCCAGTAGTTTTTCTCCAGGGGGGGCTGAAGCTTTCTTT
CASSFSPGGAEAFF
>TRBJ2-1|.|TRBV6-6|few
TGTGCCAGCTTACTGGGCAATGAGCAGTTCTTC
CASLLGNEQFF
>TRBJ2-3|.|TRBV11-2|.
TGTGCCAGCAGCTTCACCGAGGGGCCGGCAGATACGCAGTATTTT
CASSFTEGPADTQYF
>TRBJ2-5|TRBD1|TRBV6-1|.
TGTGCCAGCAGTGATGGGGACAGGGGGAGAGAGATCCAGTACTTC
CASSDGDRGREIQYF
>TRBJ2-5|.|TRBV6-6|once
TGTGCCAGCAGCCGCGGATTGGGAGTTAGCGACCGAGAGACCCAGTACTTC
CASSRGLGVSDRETQYF
>TRBJ1-2|TRBD1|TRBV4-3|few
TGCGCCAGCAGCCAAGATTGGACAGGGGGACGATATGGCTACACCTTC
CASSQDWTGGRYGYTF
>TRBJ1-3|.|TRBV4-3|.
TGCGCCAGCAGCCCCCGACAGGCCAACACCATATATTTT
CASSPRQANTIYF
>TRBJ1-2|TRBD1|TRBV9|.
TGTGCCAGCAGCGTGACAGGGGGCGTGAATGGCTACACCTTC
CASSVTGGVNGYTF
>TRBJ1-2|.|TRBV29-1|.
TGCAGCGCTAACAGAAACTATGGCTACACCTTC
CSANRNYGYTF
>TRBJ2-3|TRBD2|TRBV10-3|many
TGTGCCATCAGTGACCCGGGACTAGCGGGGTACACAGATACGCAGTATTTT
CAISDPGLAGYTDTQYF
>TRBJ1-2|.|TRBV24-1|.
TGTGCCACCAGTGATGATTCCAACTATGGCTACACCTTC
CATSDDSNYGYTF
>TRBJ1-2|.|TRBV20-1|.
TGCAGTGCTAGATCGCGGGAGATCCCTGGTCGGGGCCACACCTTC
CSARSREIPGRGHTF
>TRBJ2-3|.|TRBV28|few
TGTGCCAGCAGTTTACGCCCCGCGGAACGCATTGGGACAGATACGCAGTATTTT
CASSLRPAERIGTDTQYF
>TRBJ1-1|.|TRBV20-1|.
TGCAGTGCTAGAGCGCCGACAGCCCCTGAAGCTTTCTTT
CSARAPTAPEAFF
>TRBJ1-2|TRBD1|TRBV6-2/TRBV6-3|few
TGTGCCAGCAGCGTAGAATCAGCAGGGGGCTATGGCTACACCTTC
CASSVESAGGYGYTF
>TRBJ2-4|.|TRBV4-2|few
TGTGCCAGCAGCCAAGATCAGGGTGGGAGGGCCAAAAACATTCAGTACTTC
CASSQDQGGRAKNIQYF
>TRBJ1-5|.|TRBV20-1|.
TGCAGTGCTAGAGTGGCAAGGAGCAATCAGCCCCAGCATTTT
CSARVARSNQPQHF
>TRBJ1-2|.|TRBV29-1|.
TGCAGCGTTGAGATCGCGGGGCTTGGCTACACCTTC
CSVEIAGLGYTF